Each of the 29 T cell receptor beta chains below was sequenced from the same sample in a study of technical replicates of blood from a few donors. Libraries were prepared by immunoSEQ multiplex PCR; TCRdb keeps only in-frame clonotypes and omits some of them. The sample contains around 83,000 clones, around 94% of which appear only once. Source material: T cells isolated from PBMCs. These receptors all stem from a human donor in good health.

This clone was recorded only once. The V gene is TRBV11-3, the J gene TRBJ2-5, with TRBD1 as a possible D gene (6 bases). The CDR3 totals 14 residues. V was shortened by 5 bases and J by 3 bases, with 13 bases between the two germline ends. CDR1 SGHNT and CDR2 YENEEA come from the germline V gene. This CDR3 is CASSLDSTKETQYF. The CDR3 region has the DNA TGTGCCAGCAGCCTGGACAGCACGAAAGAGACCCAGTACTTC.

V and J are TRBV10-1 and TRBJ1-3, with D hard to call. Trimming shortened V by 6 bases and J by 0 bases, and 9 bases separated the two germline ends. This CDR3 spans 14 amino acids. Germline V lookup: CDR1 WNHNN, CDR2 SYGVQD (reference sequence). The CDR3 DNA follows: TGCGCCAGCAGGGCAGGAAGCTCTGGAAACACCATATATTTT. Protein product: CASRAGSSGNTIYF.

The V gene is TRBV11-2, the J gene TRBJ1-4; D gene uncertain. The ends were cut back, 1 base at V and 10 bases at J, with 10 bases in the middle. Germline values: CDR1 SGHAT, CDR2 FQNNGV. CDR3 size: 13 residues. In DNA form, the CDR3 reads TGTGCCAGCAGCTTAGCCCCCCGGGTAAAACTGTTTTTT. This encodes CASSLAPRVKLFF. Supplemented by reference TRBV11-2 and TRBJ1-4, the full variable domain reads EAGVAQSPRYKIIEKRQSVAFWCNPISGHATLYWYQQILGQGPKLLIQFQNNGVVDDSQLPKDRFSAERLKGVDSTLKIQPAKLEDSAVYLCASSLAPRVKLFFGSGTQLSVL.

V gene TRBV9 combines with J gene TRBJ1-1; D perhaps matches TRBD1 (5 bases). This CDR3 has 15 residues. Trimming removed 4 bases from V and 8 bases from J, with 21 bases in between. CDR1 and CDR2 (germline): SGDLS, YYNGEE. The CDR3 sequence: CASSPSPGGAVEAFF. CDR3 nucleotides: TGTGCCAGCAGCCCGTCACCAGGAGGGGCGGTCGAAGCTTTCTTT. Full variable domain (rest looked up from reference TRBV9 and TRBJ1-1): DSGVTQTPKHLITATGQRVTLRCSPRSGDLSVYWYQQSLDQGLQFLIQYYNGEERAKGNILERFSAQQFPDLHSELNLSSLELGDSALYFCASSPSPGGAVEAFFGQGTRLTVV.

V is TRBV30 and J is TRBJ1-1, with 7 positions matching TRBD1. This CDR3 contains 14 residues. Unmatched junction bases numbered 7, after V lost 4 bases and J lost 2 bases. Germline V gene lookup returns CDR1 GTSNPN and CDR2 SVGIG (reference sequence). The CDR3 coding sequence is TGTGCCTGGACCCCGGGACAGCCTAACACTGAAGCTTTCTTT. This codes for CAWTPGQPNTEAFF. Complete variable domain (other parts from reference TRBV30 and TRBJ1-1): SQTIHQWPATLVQPVGSPLSLECTVEGTSNPNLYWYRQAAGRGLQLLFYSVGIGQISSEVPQNLSASRPQDRQFILSSKKLLLSDSGFYLCAWTPGQPNTEAFFGQGTRLTVV.

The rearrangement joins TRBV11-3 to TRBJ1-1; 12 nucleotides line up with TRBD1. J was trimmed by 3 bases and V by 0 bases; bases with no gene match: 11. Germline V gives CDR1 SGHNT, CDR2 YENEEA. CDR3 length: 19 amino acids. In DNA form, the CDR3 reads TGTGCCAGCAGCTTAGAGTCCCGGGACAGGGGGCAGGAGGACACTGAAGCTTTCTTT. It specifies CASSLESRDRGQEDTEAFF.

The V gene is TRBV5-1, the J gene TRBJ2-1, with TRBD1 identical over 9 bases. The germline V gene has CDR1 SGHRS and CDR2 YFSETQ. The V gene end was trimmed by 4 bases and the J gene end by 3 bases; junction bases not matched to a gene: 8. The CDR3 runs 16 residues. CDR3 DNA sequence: TGCGCCAGCAGCAGAGAACAGGGGGCATACTACAATGAGCAGTTCTTC. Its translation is CASSREQGAYYNEQFF.

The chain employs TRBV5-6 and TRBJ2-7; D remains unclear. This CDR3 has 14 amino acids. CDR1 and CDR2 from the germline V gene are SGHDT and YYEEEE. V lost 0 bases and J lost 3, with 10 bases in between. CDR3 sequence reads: CASSLVVMHYEQYF. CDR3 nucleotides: TGTGCCAGCAGCTTGGTAGTTATGCACTACGAGCAGTACTTC.

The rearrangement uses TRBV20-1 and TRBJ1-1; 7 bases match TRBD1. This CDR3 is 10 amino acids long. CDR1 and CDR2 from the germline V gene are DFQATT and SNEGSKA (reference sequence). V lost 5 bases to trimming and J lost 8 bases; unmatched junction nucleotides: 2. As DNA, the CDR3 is TGCAGTGCTCCGGGACAGGAAGCTTTCTTT. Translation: CSAPGQEAFF.

This CDR3 is CAWSPKTGGGNQPQHF. CDR3 nucleotides: TGTGCCTGGAGTCCCAAAACCGGGGGTGGCAATCAGCCCCAGCATTTT. The chain employs TRBV30 and TRBJ1-5, with D possibly TRBD1 on 5 matching bases. The V and J ends lost 2 bases and 2 bases respectively, with 16 bases between them. The V gene's germline CDR1 is GTSNPN and CDR2 SVGIG (reference sequence). The CDR3 totals 16 residues. Full variable domain (outside the CDR3, taken from reference TRBV30 and TRBJ1-5): SQTIHQWPATLVQPVGSPLSLECTVEGTSNPNLYWYRQAAGRGLQLLFYSVGIGQISSEVPQNLSASRPQDRQFILSSKKLLLSDSGFYLCAWSPKTGGGNQPQHFGDGTRLSIL.

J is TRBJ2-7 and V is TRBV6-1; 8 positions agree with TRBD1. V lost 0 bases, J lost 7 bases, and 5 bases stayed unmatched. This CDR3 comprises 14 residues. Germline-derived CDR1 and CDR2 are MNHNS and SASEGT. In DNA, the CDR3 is TGTGCCAGCAGTGAAGCCGGACAGGGAGGAGAGCAGTACTTC. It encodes CASSEAGQGGEQYF.

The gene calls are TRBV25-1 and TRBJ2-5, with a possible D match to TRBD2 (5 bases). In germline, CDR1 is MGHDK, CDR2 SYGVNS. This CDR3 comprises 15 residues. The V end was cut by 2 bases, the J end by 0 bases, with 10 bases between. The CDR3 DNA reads TGTGCCAGCAGTGAAATTGAGGAGGACCAAGAGACCCAGTACTTC. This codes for CASSEIEEDQETQYF.

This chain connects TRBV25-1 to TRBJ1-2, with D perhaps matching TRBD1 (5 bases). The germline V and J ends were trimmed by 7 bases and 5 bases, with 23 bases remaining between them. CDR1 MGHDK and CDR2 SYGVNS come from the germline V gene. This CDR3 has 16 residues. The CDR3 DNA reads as TGTGCCAGCACGGGGACTCAAACTTATGGGGCATATGGCTACACCTTC. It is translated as CASTGTQTYGAYGYTF.

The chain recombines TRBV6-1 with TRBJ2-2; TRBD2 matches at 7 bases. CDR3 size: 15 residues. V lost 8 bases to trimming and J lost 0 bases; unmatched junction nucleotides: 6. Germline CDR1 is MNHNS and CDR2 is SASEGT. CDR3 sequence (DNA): TGTGCCAGCGGGCTAGCGGACGCGAACACCGGGGAGCTGTTTTTT. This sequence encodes CASGLADANTGELFF.

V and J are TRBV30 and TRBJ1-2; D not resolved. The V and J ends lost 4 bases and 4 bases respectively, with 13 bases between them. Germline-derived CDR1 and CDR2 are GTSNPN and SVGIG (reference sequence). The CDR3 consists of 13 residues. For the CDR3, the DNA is TGTGCCTGGAAACCTCAACTATTCTATGGCTACACCTTC. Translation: CAWKPQLFYGYTF.

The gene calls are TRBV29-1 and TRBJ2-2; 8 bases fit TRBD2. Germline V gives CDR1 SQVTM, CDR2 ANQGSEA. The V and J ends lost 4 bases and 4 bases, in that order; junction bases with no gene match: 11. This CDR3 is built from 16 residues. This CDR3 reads CSVVMVGREGTGELFF. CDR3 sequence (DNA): TGCAGCGTTGTTATGGTGGGCCGGGAGGGCACCGGGGAGCTGTTTTTT.

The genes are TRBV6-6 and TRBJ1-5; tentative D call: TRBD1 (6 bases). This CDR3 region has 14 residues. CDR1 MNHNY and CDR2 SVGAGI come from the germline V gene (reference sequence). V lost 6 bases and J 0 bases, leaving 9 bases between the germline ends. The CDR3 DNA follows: TGTGCCAGCAGGGACAGTTATAGCAATCAGCCCCAGCATTTT. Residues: CASRDSYSNQPQHF.

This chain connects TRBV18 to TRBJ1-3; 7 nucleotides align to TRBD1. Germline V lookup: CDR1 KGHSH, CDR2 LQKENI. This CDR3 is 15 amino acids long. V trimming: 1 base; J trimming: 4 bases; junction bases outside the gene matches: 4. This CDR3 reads CASSPLETGGNTIYF. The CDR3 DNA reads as TGTGCCAGCTCACCACTTGAGACAGGGGGAAACACCATATATTTT.

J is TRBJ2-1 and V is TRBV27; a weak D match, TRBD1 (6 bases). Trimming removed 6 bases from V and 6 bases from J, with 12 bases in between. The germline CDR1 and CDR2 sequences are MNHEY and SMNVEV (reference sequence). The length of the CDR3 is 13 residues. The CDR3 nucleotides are TGTGCCAGCAGACGACGACAGGTCAATGAGCAGTTCTTC. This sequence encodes CASRRRQVNEQFF.

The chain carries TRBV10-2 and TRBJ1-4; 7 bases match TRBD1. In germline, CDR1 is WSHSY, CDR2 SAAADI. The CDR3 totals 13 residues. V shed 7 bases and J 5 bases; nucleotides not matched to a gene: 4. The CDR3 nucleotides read TGCGCCAGCATCGGACAGGAAAATGAAAAACTGTTTTTT. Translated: CASIGQENEKLFF.

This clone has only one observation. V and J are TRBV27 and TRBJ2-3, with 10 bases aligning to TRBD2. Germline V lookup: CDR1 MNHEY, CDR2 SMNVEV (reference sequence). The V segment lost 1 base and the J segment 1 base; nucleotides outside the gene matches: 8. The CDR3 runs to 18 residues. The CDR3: CASSLFPILAGGTDTQYF. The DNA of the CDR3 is TGTGCCAGCAGTTTATTCCCAATCCTAGCGGGGGGCACAGATACGCAGTATTTT.

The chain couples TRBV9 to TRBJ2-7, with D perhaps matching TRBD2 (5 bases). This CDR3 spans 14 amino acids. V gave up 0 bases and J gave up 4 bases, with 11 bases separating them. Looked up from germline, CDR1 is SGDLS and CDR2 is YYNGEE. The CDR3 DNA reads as TGTGCCAGCAGCGTAGGTACTAGTACGTACGAGCAGTACTTC. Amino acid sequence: CASSVGTSTYEQYF. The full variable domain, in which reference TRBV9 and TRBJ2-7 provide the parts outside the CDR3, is DSGVTQTPKHLITATGQRVTLRCSPRSGDLSVYWYQQSLDQGLQFLIQYYNGEERAKGNILERFSAQQFPDLHSELNLSSLELGDSALYFCASSVGTSTYEQYFGPGTRLTVT.

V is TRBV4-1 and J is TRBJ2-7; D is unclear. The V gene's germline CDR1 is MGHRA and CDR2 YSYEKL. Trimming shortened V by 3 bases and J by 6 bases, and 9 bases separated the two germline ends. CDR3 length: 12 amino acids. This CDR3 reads CASSQYSFEQYF. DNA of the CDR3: TGCGCCAGCAGCCAGTACAGTTTCGAGCAGTACTTC.

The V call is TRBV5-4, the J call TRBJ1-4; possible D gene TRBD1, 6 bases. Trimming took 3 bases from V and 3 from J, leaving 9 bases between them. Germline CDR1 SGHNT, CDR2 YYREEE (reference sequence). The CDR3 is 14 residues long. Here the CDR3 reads CASSSRGPNEKLFF. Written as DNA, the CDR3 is TGTGCCAGCAGCTCCAGGGGTCCTAATGAAAAACTGTTTTTT.

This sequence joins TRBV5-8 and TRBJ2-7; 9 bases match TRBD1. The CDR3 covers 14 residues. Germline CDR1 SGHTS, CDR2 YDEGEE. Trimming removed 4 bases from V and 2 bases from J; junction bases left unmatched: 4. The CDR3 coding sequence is TGTGCCAGCAGCCGGGGACAGGGTGCCTACGAGCAGTACTTC. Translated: CASSRGQGAYEQYF. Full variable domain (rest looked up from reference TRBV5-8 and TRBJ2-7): EAGVTQSPTHLIKTRGQQATLRCSPISGHTSVYWYQQALGLGLQFLLWYDEGEERNRGNFPPRFSGRQFPNYSSELNVNALELEDSALYLCASSRGQGAYEQYFGPGTRLTVT.

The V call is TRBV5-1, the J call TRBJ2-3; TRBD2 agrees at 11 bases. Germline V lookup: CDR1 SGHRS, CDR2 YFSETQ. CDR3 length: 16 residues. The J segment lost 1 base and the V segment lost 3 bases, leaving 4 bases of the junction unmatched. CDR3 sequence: CASSSGLAGRTDTQYF. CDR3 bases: TGCGCCAGCAGCTCTGGACTAGCGGGTCGCACAGATACGCAGTATTTT.

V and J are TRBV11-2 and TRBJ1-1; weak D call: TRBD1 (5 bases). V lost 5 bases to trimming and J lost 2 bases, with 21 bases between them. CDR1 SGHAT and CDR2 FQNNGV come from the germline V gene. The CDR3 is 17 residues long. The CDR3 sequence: CASSPGVRASRNTEAFF. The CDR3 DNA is TGTGCCAGCAGCCCGGGGGTCAGGGCTTCACGAAACACTGAAGCTTTCTTT. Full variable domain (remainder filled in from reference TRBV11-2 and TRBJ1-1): EAGVAQSPRYKIIEKRQSVAFWCNPISGHATLYWYQQILGQGPKLLIQFQNNGVVDDSQLPKDRFSAERLKGVDSTLKIQPAKLEDSAVYLCASSPGVRASRNTEAFFGQGTRLTVV.

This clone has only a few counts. CDR3 sequence: CASSSPKSLAGAGELFF. The CDR3 DNA sequence: TGTGCCAGCAGTTCCCCAAAGTCGTTGGCAGGGGCCGGGGAGCTGTTTTTT. The rearrangement joins TRBV28 to TRBJ2-2; D possibly corresponds to TRBD1 (6 bases). Trimming removed 4 bases at V and 6 bases at J, with 21 bases between. Germline V gene data show CDR1 as MDHEN and CDR2 as SYDVKM. This CDR3 comprises 17 residues. The variable domain in full, completed from reference TRBV28 and TRBJ2-2, reads DVKVTQSSRYLVKRTGEKVFLECVQDMDHENMFWYRQDPGLGLRLIYFSYDVKMKEKGDIPEGYSVSREKKERFSLILESASTNQTSMYLCASSSPKSLAGAGELFFGEGSRLTVL.

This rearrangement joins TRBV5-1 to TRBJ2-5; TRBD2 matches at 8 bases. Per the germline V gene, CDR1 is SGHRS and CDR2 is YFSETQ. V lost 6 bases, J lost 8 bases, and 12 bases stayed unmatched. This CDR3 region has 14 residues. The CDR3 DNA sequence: TGCGCCAGCACCCCGGGACTAGAGGGGCGCACCCAGTACTTC. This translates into CASTPGLEGRTQYF.